This entry is about one T cell receptor beta chain. CDR1 GTSNPN and CDR2 SVGIG come from the germline V gene (reference sequence). The CDR3 totals 20 residues. The V segment lost 7 bases and the J segment 1 base; nucleotides outside the gene matches: 18. The entry originates in a study of blood T cell repertoires in COVID-19. This table comes from immunoSEQ multiplex PCR, and its TCRdb copy is limited to in-frame clones, with some not included. Found here are hundreds of thousands of clones, about 90% of them singletons; the top ten hold 1%. The TCR was taken from a young woman who had recovered from COVID-19. Sequencing input: PBMCs or T cells enriched from blood (not recorded which). This chain uses TRBV30 with TRBJ2-6, with 11 bases that match TRBD1. The CDR3 bases are TGTGCCTACCAAAAAATCTCGGGACAGGGGGGAGTGTCTGGGGCCAACGTCCTGACTTTC. It codes for CAYQKISGQGGVSGANVLTF.